This entry lists 2 T cell receptor beta chains sequenced from one sample in a study of blood T cell repertoires in COVID-19. Repertoires were generated with immunoSEQ multiplex PCR, while TCRdb's copy carries only in-frame clones and drops some. The sample has tens of thousands of clones; roughly 86% are singletons. Sequenced: peripheral blood. These receptors all stem from an elderly woman with acute or convalescent COVID-19.

J is TRBJ1-5 and V is TRBV6-4; no clear D. CDR3 length: 20 amino acids. Trimming cost V 0 bases and J 0 bases, with 21 bases left between them. Germline CDR1 reads MRHNA; CDR2 reads SNTAGT. CDR3 in amino acids: CASSDSFDMSLGYSNQPQHF. DNA of the CDR3: TGTGCCAGCAGTGACTCCTTCGACATGTCGCTGGGTTATAGCAATCAGCCCCAGCATTTT.

The genes are TRBV6-2 or TRBV6-3 and TRBJ2-7; D is undetermined. The V gene's germline CDR1 is MNHEY and CDR2 SVGEGT. This CDR3 comprises 16 residues. V lost 2 bases and J 3 bases, leaving 17 bases between the germline ends. The CDR3 sequence: CASSYNRQESIYEQYF. The CDR3 DNA is TGTGCCAGCAGTTACAATAGGCAGGAATCGATCTACGAGCAGTACTTC.